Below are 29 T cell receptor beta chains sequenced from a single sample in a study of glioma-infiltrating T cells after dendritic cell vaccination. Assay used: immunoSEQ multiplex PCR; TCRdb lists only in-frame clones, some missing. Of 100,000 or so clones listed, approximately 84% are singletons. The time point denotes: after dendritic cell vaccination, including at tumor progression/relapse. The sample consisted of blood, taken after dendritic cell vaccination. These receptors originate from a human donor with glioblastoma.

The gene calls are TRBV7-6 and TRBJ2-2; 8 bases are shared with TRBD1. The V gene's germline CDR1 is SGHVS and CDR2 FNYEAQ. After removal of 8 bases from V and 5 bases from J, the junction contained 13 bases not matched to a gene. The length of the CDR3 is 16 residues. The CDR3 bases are TGTGCCAGCGGCGGGACAGGCAGACCCACAACCGGGGAGCTGTTTTTT. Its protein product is CASGGTGRPTTGELFF. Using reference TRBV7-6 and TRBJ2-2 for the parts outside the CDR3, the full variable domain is GAGVSQSPRYKVTKRGQDVALRCDPISGHVSLYWYRQALGQGPEFLTYFNYEAQQDKSGLPNDRFSAERPEGSISTLTIQRTEQRDSAMYRCASGGTGRPTTGELFFGEGSRLTVL.

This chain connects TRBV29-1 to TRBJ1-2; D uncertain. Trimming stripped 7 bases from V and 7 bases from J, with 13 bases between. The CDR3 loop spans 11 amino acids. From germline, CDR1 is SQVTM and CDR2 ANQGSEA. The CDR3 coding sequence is TGCAGCGAACGAAACGCCGGTGGCTACACCTTC. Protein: CSERNAGGYTF.

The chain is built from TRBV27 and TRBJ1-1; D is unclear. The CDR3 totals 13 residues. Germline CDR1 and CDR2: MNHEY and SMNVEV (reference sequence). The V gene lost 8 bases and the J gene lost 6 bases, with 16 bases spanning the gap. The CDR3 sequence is CASCPVPPAEAFF. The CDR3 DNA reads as TGTGCCAGCTGCCCCGTCCCCCCGGCTGAAGCTTTCTTT.

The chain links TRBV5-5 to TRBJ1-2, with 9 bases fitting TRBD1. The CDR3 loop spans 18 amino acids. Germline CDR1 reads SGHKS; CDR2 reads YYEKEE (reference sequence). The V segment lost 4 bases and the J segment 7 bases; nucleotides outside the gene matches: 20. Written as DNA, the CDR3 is TGTGCCAGCAGCACCTTAATCCGGGACAGGGTAGTGGCGAGTGGCTACACCTTC. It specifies CASSTLIRDRVVASGYTF.

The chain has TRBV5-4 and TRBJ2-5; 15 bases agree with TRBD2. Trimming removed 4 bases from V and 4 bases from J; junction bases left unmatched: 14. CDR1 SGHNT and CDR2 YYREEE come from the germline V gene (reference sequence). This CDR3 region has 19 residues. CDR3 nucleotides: TGTGCCAGCAGCCCCCCGGGACTAGCGGGAGGTCGTAGCGGAGAGACCCAGTACTTC. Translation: CASSPPGLAGGRSGETQYF.

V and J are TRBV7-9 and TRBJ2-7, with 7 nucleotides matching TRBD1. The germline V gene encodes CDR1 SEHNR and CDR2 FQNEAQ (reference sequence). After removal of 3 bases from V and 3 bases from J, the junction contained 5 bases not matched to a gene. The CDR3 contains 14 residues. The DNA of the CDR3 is TGTGCCAGCAGCTTGTCCGGGACAGACTACGAGCAGTACTTC. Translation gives CASSLSGTDYEQYF.

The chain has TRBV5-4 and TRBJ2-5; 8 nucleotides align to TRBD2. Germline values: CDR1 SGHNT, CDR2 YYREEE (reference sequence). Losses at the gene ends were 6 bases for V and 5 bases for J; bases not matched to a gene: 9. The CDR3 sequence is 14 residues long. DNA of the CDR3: TGTGCCAGCATCCGGGAGGGGTGGGGGGAGACCCAGTACTTC. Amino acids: CASIREGWGETQYF.

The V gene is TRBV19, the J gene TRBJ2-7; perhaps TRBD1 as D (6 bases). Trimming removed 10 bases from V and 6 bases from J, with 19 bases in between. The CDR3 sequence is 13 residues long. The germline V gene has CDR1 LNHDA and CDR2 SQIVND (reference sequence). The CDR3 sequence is CATPTRTACEQYF. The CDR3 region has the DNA TGTGCCACCCCGACCCGGACAGCCTGCGAGCAGTACTTC.

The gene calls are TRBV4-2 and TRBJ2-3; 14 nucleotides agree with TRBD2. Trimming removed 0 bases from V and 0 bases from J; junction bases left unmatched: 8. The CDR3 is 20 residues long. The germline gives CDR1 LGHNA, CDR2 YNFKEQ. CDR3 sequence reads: CASSQDVGLAGASSTDTQYF. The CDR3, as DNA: TGTGCCAGCAGCCAAGATGTGGGACTAGCGGGGGCTTCTAGCACAGATACGCAGTATTTT.

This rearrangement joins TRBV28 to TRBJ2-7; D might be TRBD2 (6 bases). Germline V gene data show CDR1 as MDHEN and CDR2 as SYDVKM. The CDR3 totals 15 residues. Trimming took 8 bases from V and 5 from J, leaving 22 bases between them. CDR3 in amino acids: CASATVSGSNHEQYF. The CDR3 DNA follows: TGTGCCAGCGCCACCGTTTCCGGGAGTAACCACGAGCAGTACTTC.

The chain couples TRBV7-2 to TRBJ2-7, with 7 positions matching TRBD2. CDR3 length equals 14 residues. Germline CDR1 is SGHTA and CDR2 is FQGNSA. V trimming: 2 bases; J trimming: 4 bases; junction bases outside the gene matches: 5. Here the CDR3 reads CASSLSASGYEQYF. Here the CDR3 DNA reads TGTGCCAGCAGCTTAAGCGCTAGCGGATACGAGCAGTACTTC.

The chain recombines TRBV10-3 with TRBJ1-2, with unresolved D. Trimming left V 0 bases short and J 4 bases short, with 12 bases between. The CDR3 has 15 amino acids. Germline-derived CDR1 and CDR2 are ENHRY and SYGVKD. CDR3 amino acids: CAISESITTGYGYTF. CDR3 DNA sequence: TGTGCCATCAGTGAGTCGATCACCACGGGCTATGGCTACACCTTC.

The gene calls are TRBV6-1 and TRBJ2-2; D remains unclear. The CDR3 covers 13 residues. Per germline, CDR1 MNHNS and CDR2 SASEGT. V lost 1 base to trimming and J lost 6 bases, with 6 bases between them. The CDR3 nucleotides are TGTGCCAGCAGTGAAGGGAGATCCGGGGAGCTGTTTTTT. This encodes CASSEGRSGELFF.

The CDR3, as DNA: TGTGCCACCCGCTCGAGGGGGAATTATGGCTACACCTTC. It encodes CATRSRGNYGYTF. This chain links TRBV15 with TRBJ1-2; D may be TRBD1 (6 bases). CDR3 length: 13 amino acids. Germline values: CDR1 LNHNV, CDR2 YYDKDF (reference sequence). Trimming took off 8 bases at V and 5 bases at J, with 15 bases between the two ends.

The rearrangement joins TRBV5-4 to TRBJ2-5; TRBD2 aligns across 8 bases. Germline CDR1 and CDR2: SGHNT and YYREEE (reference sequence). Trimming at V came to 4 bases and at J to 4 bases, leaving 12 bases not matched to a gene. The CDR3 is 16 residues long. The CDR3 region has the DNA TGTGCCAGCAGCCCGGGGGGGACTAGGATTGGAGAGACCCAGTACTTC. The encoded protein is CASSPGGTRIGETQYF.

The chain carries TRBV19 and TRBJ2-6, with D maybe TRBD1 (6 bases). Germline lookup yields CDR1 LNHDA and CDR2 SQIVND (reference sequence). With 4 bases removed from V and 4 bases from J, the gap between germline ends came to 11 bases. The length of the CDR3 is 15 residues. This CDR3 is CASSTQGSGANVLTF. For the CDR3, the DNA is TGTGCCAGTAGTACACAGGGATCCGGGGCCAACGTCCTGACTTTC.

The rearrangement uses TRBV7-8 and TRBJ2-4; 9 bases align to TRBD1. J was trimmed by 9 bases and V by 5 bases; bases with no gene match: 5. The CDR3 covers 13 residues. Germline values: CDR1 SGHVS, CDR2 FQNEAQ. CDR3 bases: TGTGCCAGCAGCAGCGGACAGGGGACCATTCAGTACTTC. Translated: CASSSGQGTIQYF.

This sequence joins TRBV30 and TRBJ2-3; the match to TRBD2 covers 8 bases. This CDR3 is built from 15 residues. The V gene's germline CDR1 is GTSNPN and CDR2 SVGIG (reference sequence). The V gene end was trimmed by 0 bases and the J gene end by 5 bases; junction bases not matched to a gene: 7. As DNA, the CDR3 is TGTGCCTGGAGTGTACGGGCGGGGGGAAGAGATACGCAGTATTTT. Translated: CAWSVRAGGRDTQYF. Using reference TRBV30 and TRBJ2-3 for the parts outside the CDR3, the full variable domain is SQTIHQWPATLVQPVGSPLSLECTVEGTSNPNLYWYRQAAGRGLQLLFYSVGIGQISSEVPQNLSASRPQDRQFILSSKKLLLSDSGFYLCAWSVRAGGRDTQYFGPGTRLTVL.

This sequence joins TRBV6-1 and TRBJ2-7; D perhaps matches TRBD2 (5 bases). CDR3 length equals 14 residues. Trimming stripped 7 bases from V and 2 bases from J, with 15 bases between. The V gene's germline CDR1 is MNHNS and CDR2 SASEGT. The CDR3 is CASIPLGETYEQYF. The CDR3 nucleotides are TGTGCCAGCATCCCGTTGGGAGAGACCTACGAGCAGTACTTC.

In nucleotides, the CDR3 is TGTGCCAGCAGCCTCACCCGGACAGGCCGCCGAGAGCAGTACTTC. Encoded protein: CASSLTRTGRREQYF. The chain carries TRBV11-2 and TRBJ2-7; the match to TRBD1 covers 7 bases. Germline V CDR1 and CDR2: SGHAT, FQNNGV. This CDR3 is 15 amino acids long. V trimming: 5 bases; J trimming: 7 bases; junction bases outside the gene matches: 14.

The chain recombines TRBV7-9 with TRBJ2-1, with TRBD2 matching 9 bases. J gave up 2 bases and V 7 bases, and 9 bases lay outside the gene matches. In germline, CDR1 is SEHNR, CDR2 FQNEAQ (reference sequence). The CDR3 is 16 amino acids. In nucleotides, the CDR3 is TGTGCCAGCAACCCTAGCGGGACCCTGCCCTACAATGAGCAGTTCTTC. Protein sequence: CASNPSGTLPYNEQFF.

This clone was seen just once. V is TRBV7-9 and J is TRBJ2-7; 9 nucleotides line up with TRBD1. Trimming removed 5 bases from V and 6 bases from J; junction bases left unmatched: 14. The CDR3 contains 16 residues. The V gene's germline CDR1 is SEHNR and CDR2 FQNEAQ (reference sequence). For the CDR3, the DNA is TGTGCCAGCAGCAACTACAGGGGGCCAAAGAGTCGCGAGCAGTACTTC. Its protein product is CASSNYRGPKSREQYF.

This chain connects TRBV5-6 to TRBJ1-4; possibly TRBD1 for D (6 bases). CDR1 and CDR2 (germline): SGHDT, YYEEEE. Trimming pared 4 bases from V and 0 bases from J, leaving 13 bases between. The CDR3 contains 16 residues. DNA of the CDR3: TGTGCCAGCAGCCACAGGGTTACAGCAACTAATGAAAAACTGTTTTTT. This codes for CASSHRVTATNEKLFF.

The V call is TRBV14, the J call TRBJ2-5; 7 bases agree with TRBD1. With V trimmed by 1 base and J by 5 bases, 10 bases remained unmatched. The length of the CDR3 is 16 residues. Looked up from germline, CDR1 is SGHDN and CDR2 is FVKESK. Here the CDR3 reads CASSQGQHRGGETQYF. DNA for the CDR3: TGTGCCAGCAGCCAAGGTCAACACAGGGGTGGCGAGACCCAGTACTTC.

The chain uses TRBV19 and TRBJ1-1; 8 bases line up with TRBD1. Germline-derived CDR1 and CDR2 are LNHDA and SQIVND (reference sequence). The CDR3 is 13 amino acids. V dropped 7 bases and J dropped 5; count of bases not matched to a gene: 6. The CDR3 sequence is CASTKQGVTEAFF. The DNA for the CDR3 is TGTGCCAGTACCAAACAGGGGGTTACTGAAGCTTTCTTT.

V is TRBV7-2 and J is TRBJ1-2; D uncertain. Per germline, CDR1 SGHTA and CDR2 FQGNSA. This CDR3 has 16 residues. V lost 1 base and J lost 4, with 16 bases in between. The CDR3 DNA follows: TGTGCCAGCAGCTTAGGGCGAGGGCGTCTTGGCTATGGCTACACCTTC. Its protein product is CASSLGRGRLGYGYTF.

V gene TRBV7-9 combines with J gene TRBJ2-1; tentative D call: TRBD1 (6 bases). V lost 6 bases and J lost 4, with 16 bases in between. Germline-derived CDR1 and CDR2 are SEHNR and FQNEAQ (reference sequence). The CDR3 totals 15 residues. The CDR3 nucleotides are TGTGCCAGCAGTAACCCAGGGGTGGGGTACAATGAGCAGTTCTTC. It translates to CASSNPGVGYNEQFF.

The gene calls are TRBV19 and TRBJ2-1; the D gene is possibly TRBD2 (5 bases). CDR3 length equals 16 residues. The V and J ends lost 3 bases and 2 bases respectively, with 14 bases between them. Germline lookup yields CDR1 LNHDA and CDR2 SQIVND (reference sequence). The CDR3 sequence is CASSMKWTHPYNEQFF. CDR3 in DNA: TGTGCCAGTAGTATGAAGTGGACTCACCCCTACAATGAGCAGTTCTTC.

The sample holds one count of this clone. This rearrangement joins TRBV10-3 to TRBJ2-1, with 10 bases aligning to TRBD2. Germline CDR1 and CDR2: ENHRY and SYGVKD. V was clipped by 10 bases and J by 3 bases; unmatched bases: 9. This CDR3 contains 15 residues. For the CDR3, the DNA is TGTGCCACTGGACGGAGGACTAGCGGCTACAATGAGCAGTTCTTC. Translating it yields CATGRRTSGYNEQFF.